These 16 T cell receptor beta chains were all obtained from the same sample, sequenced in a study of CD8+CD57+ T cells in acquired aplastic anemia. Profiling that covered TCR beta VDJ and CDR3 relied on genomic DNA as its template. Each CDR3 protein is one row after TCRdb ran MiXCR on the reads. The sample consists of roughly 250,000 distinct CDR3 sequences, 82% of them appearing once. Whoever was chosen for sequencing had shown CD8+CD57+ cell expansion by flow cytometry. Sequences were obtained from sorted CD4+, CD8+, or CD8+CD57+ T cells (not recorded which) from PBMCs. These receptors all stem from a human donor with aplastic anemia.

This clonotype was counted only a few times. At one end, the junction sequence differs from germline, possibly due to a read error. The chain recombines TRBV7-8 with TRBJ2-3; unclear D gene. Germline values: CDR1 SGHVS, CDR2 FQNEAQ. CDR3 length: 14 amino acids. The CDR3 protein is CASSFPRGRDTQYF. The CDR3 DNA reads as TGTGCCAGCAGCTTTCCTCGAGGTCGCGATACGCAGTACTTT. Complete variable domain (other parts from reference TRBV7-8 and TRBJ2-3): GAGVSQSPRYKVAKRGQDVALRCDPISGHVSLFWYQQALGQGPEFLTYFQNEAQLDKSGLPSDRFFAERPEGSVSTLKIQRTQQEDSAVYLCASSFPRGRDTQYFGPGTRLTVL.

As concerns this clonotype: Because the CDR3 is missing its conserved closing phenylalanine or tryptophan, this is likely a read error. No DNA is shown, since the ends of the CDR3 on it are uncertain; the CDR3 is the one TCRdb lists. V and J are TRBV9 and TRBJ2-3; the D call of TRBD1 is as the table states it, not checked on the DNA. The length of the CDR3 is 13 amino acids, counting both ends. The germline V gene encodes CDR1 SGDLS and CDR2 YYNGEE. Here the CDR3 reads CASGGAGTNQHFV.

This clonotype appeared a few times. The CDR3 here is CASSDGGTWGETQYF. The CDR3 DNA reads as TGTGCCAGCAGTGATGGGGGGACTTGGGGAGAGACCCAGTACTTC. The chain combines TRBV2 with TRBJ2-5; D possibly corresponds to TRBD2 (6 bases). V dropped 3 bases and J dropped 4 bases, with 15 bases sitting between them. The CDR3 runs to 15 residues. CDR1 SNHLY and CDR2 FYNNEI come from the germline V gene.

The V gene is TRBV25-1, the J gene TRBJ1-1, with 7 bases lining up with TRBD1. Germline assignment: CDR1 MGHDK and CDR2 SYGVNS. This CDR3 is built from 14 residues. The V and J ends lost 1 base and 3 bases, in that order; junction bases with no gene match: 2. Here the CDR3 reads CASSEFTGDTEAFF. CDR3 DNA: TGTGCCAGCAGTGAATTTACAGGGGACACTGAAGCTTTCTTT.

The chain is built from TRBV11-2 and TRBJ2-1, with D perhaps TRBD2 (6 bases). Trimming took off 8 bases at V and 8 bases at J, with 16 bases between the two ends. The CDR3 spans 13 residues. From germline, CDR1 is SGHAT and CDR2 FQNNGV. In DNA, the CDR3 is TGTGCCAGCTCGCGGGATCTGAACGATGAGCAGTTCTTC. Its translation is CASSRDLNDEQFF.

As DNA, the CDR3 is TGCGCCAGCAGCATGGCCGGGACAGGGAACTACGAGCAGTACTTC. This sequence encodes CASSMAGTGNYEQYF. The genes are TRBV5-1 and TRBJ2-7; 9 nucleotides match TRBD1. Unmatched junction bases numbered 8, after V lost 4 bases and J lost 3 bases. This CDR3 comprises 15 residues. Germline CDR1 is SGHRS and CDR2 is YFSETQ.

The chain employs TRBV9 and TRBJ2-3; D tentatively reads TRBD1 or TRBD2 (7 bases each). This CDR3 contains 15 residues. From germline, CDR1 is SGDLS and CDR2 YYNGEE. Deletions cut 5 bases from V and 2 bases from J, with 15 bases between. The CDR3 sequence: CASRPTGRDTDTQYF. In nucleotides, the CDR3 is TGTGCCAGCAGGCCGACAGGGAGGGACACAGATACGCAGTATTTT.

The genes are TRBV7-6 and TRBJ2-6; D remains unclear. The CDR3 contains 16 residues. V was pared by 3 bases and J by 15 bases, with 24 bases between. Germline V gene sequence: CDR1 SGHVS, CDR2 FNYEAQ. The CDR3 sequence is CASSLGSYNSPLHLTF. The CDR3 region has the DNA TGTGCCAGCAGCTTGGGTTCCTATAATTCACCCCTCCACCTGACTTTC.

The chain employs TRBV2 and TRBJ1-5; D unresolved. CDR1 and CDR2 from the germline V gene are SNHLY and FYNNEI. The CDR3 is 13 residues long. With 8 bases removed from V and 13 bases from J, the gap between germline ends came to 21 bases. CDR3 in DNA: TGTGCCAGCGGGGATGCGGGCACACATCCGCAGCATTTT. It codes for CASGDAGTHPQHF.

In the case of this clonotype: At one end, the junction sequence differs from germline, possibly due to a read error. V and J are TRBV7-9 and TRBJ2-3; no definite D call. This CDR3 contains 13 residues. Germline V lookup: CDR1 SEHNR, CDR2 FQNEAQ (reference sequence). CDR3 bases: TGTGCCAGCGGGGAAGGGCGCAGAAATAAGCCGTATTTC. It codes for CASGEGRRNKPYF.

For this clonotype: Germline and junction disagree at one end, which may indicate a read error. V gene TRBV9 combines with J gene TRBJ2-7, with TRBD2 identical over 7 bases. The J call may be faulty, since TRBJ2-1 better matches the DNA end. The length of the CDR3 is 13 residues. The germline gives CDR1 SGDLS, CDR2 YYNGEE. In nucleotides, the CDR3 is TGCGCCAGCAGCGGGGATTACTCCTCCGGGCAGTTCTTC. Translated, it gives CASSGDYSSGQFF.

The J gene is TRBJ2-3, the V gene TRBV7-9; the match to TRBD2 covers 8 bases. This CDR3 has 14 residues. CDR1 is SEHNR, CDR2 FQNEAQ, per germline (reference sequence). V gave up 7 bases and J gave up 3 bases; unmatched junction bases: 6. The CDR3 nucleotides read TGTGCCAGCAACGACGGGGGGGAAACAGATACGCAGTATTTT. It specifies CASNDGGETDTQYF.

The chain combines TRBV12-3 or TRBV12-4 with TRBJ2-7, with D possibly TRBD1 on 5 matching bases. V was trimmed by 9 bases and J by 4 bases, leaving 13 bases between them. The CDR3 has 12 amino acids. CDR3 sequence (DNA): TGTGCCAGGCCGGGTACAGGATACGAGCAGTACTTC. Its protein is CARPGTGYEQYF.

The chain recombines TRBV30 with TRBJ2-1; D unclear. Germline V gene sequence: CDR1 GTSNPN, CDR2 SVGIG (reference sequence). This CDR3 comprises 11 residues. Deletions cut 1 base from V and 5 bases from J, with 3 bases between. In DNA, the CDR3 is TGTGCCTGGAGTGGGAACAATGAGCAGTTCTTC. It yields the protein CAWSGNNEQFF.

Regarding this clonotype: No DNA is shown, since the ends of the CDR3 on it are uncertain; the CDR3 is the one TCRdb lists. The chain uses TRBV7-9 and TRBJ1-1; TRBD1, the table's D call, lacks a check against the DNA. The CDR3 totals 14 residues, both ends included. The V gene's germline CDR1 is SEHNR and CDR2 FQNEAQ (reference sequence). This chain's CDR3 is CAGQGARETQYFVF.

Details on this clonotype: A read error may produce the germline difference seen at one junction end. This chain joins TRBV7-8 and TRBJ1-1; D unresolved. Germline-derived CDR1 and CDR2 are SGHVS and FQNEAQ. The CDR3 is 13 residues long. This CDR3 is CASSLTRGSDTHF. The CDR3 coding sequence is TGTGCCAGCAGCTTAACTAGAGGGAGTGATACGCACTTT.